The clone carrying this TCR beta chain showed up just a few times. The antigen is undetermined. This sample was taken from a study of CD8 T cells in ankylosing spondylitis. The CDR3 is made up of 13 amino acids. V was shortened by 10 bases and J by 9 bases, with 19 bases between the two germline ends. CDR1 and CDR2 from the germline V gene are LNHDA and SQIVND (reference sequence). The TCR beta libraries were generated through quantitative 5'-RACE incorporating molecular barcodes. A single record per CDR3 protein comes from TCRdb applying MiXCR to the 5' RACE reads. The table includes 200,000 to 250,000 distinct CDR3 sequences, about 10% detected once. Study findings and constraints: Previously reported in reactive arthritis synovial fluid and blood were some of the motif variants. Reports say disease-linked clones showed up significantly more in matched ankylosing spondylitis synovial fluid.

Material for sequencing was blood, either unsorted or a sorted T cell fraction (not recorded which). The receptor was derived from a male donor with ankylosing spondylitis or in good health (not recorded which). The chain combines TRBV19 with TRBJ2-1, with D perhaps being TRBD1 or TRBD2 (5 bases each). CDR3 amino acids: CAIRDPGSLEQFF. In DNA, the CDR3 is TGTGCCATCCGGGACCCAGGAAGCCTTGAGCAGTTCTTC.